This T cell receptor (beta chain) was obtained from a study of T cells in Graves' hyperthyroidism and ophthalmopathy. About the study: The blood sample was taken at first diagnosis, before treatment began.

The CDR3 loop spans 14 amino acids. Germline CDR1 reads LGHNA; CDR2 reads YNFKEQ. Trimming shortened V by 0 bases and J by 7 bases, and 13 bases separated the two germline ends. Diagnosing involved the use of clinical symptoms, serum thyroxine and TRAb, thyroid ultrasound and orbital computed tomography. This clonotype was seen repeatedly, ten times or more. Antigen specificity is unknown. Amplified TCR beta CDR3 regions came from RNA transcripts. First-round RT-PCR with HTBI primers amplified the TCR CDR3 region. TCRdb re-analysed the multiplex PCR reads in MiXCR, keeping a single row per CDR3 protein. The data show hundreds of thousands of distinct CDR3 sequences, about 15% seen once. General study findings and limits: Blood also showed most of the thyroid clonotypes that were expanded above 0.001. Ophthalmopathy got predicted by the model a median roughly 6.1 months before its onset.

The chain recombines TRBV4-2 with TRBJ2-7; D ambiguous. The origin of this receptor is a woman in her fifties or sixties with Graves' ophthalmopathy. Source material: blood. Here the CDR3 reads CASSQDPLMSEQYF. The CDR3 DNA sequence: TGTGCCAGCAGCCAAGATCCCCTCATGAGTGAGCAGTACTTC.